This TCR beta chain was recorded in a study of T cells in Graves' hyperthyroidism and ophthalmopathy. Using RNA transcripts as the source, TCR beta CDR3 regions were amplified. HTBI primers drove first-round RT-PCR of the TCR CDR3. MiXCR, applied by TCRdb to the multiplex PCR reads, yields one record per CDR3 protein. The top ten hold around 7.7% of the sample, which has about 540,000 distinct CDR3 sequences, about 43% seen once. Germline V gives CDR1 DFQATT, CDR2 SNEGSKA (reference sequence). The CDR3 has 13 amino acids. Study-wide results and caveats: Through a model of 13 V-J features, ophthalmopathy was separated from stable hyperthyroidism.

On this clonotype: Antigen unknown. A junction boundary mismatches the germline segment, possibly from a read error.

This receptor was taken from a woman aged 18 to 35 with Graves' hyperthyroidism. The rearrangement joins TRBV20-1 to TRBJ2-7, with no clear D. The J call may be mistaken, given a closer DNA end match to TRBJ2-1. The source material was peripheral blood or thyroid tissue (not recorded which). This CDR3 reads CSARDDGYTEQFF. In DNA, the CDR3 is TGCAGTGCTAGAGACGACGGTTACACTGAGCAGTTCTTC.